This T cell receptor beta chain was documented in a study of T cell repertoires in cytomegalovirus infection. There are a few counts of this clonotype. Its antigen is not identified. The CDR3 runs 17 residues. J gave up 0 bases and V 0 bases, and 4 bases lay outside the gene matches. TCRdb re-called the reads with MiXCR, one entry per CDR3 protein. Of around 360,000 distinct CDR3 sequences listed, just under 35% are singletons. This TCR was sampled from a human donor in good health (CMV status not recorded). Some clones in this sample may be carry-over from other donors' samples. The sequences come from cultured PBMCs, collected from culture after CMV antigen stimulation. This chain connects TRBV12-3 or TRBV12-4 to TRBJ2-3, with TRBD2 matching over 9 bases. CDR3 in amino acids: CASSLATTSGSTDTQYF. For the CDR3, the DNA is TGTGCCAGCAGTTTAGCGACTACTAGCGGGAGCACAGATACGCAGTATTTT.